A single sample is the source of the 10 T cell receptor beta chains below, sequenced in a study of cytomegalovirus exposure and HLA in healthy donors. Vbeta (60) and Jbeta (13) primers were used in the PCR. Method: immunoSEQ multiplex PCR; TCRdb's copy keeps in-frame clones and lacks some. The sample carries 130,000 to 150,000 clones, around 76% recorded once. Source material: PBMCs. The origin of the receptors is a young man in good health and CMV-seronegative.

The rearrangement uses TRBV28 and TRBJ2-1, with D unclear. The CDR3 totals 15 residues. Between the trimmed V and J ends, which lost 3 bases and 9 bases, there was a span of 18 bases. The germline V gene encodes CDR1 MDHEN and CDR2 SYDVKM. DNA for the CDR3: TGTGCCAGCAGTTTTTTTTCCGACGCGGCGAGTGAGCAGTTCTTC. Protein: CASSFFSDAASEQFF.

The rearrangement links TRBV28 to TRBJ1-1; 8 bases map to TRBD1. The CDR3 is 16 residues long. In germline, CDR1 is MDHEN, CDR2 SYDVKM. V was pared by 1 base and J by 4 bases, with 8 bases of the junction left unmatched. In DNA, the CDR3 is TGTGCCAGCAGTTTATACCAACAGGGGGTTGGCACTGAAGCTTTCTTT. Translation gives CASSLYQQGVGTEAFF.

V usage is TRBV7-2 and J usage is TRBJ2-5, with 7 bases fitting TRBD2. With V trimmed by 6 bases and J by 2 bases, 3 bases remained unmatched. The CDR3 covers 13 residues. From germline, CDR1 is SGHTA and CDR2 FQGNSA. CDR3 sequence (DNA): TGTGCCAGCAGTCGCGGGGGACAAGAGACCCAGTACTTC. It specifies CASSRGGQETQYF.

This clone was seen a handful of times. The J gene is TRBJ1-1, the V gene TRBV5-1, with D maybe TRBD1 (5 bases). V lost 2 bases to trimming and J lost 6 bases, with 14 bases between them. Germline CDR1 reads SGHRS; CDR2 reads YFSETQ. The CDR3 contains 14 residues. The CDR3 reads CASSFAQAYAEAFF. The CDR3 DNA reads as TGCGCCAGCAGCTTCGCACAGGCCTATGCTGAAGCTTTCTTT.

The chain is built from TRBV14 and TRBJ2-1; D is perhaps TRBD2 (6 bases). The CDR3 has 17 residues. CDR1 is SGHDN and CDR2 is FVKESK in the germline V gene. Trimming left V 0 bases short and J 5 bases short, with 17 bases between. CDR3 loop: CASSQDWGTGGDNEQFF. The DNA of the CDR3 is TGTGCCAGCAGCCAAGATTGGGGGACTGGTGGGGACAATGAGCAGTTCTTC. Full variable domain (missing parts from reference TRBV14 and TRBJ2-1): EAGVTQFPSHSVIEKGQTVTLRCDPISGHDNLYWYRRVMGKEIKFLLHFVKESKQDESGMPNNRFLAERTGGTYSTLKVQPAELEDSGVYFCASSQDWGTGGDNEQFFGPGTRLTVL.

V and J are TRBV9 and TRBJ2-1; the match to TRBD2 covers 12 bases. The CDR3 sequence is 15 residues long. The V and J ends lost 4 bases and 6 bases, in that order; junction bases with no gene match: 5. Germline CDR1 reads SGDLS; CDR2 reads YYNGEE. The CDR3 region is CASSYASGRANEQFF. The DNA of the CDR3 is TGTGCCAGCAGCTATGCTAGCGGGAGGGCCAATGAGCAGTTCTTC.

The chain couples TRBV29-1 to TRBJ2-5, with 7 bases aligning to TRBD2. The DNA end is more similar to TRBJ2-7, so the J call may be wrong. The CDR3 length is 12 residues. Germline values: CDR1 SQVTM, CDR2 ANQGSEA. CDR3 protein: CSADLGRGEQYF. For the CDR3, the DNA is TGCAGCGCAGACCTAGGGAGGGGCGAGCAGTACTTC.

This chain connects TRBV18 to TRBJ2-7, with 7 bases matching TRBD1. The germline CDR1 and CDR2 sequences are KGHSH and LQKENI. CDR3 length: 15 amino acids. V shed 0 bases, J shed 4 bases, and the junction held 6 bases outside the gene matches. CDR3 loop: CASSPPGTAQYEQYF. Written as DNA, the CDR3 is TGTGCCAGCTCACCACCCGGGACAGCTCAATACGAGCAGTACTTC.

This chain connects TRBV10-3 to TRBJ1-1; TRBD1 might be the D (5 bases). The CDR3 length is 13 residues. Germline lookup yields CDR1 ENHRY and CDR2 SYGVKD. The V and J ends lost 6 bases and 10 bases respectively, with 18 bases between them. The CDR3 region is CAIRSGGGEAAFF. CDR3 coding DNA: TGTGCCATCAGATCCGGGGGAGGAGAAGCAGCTTTCTTT.

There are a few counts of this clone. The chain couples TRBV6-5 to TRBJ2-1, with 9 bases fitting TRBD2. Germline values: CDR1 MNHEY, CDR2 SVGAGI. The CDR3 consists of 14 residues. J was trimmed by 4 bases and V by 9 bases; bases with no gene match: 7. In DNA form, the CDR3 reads TGTGCCAGTACAAGGACTAGCGAGTACAATGAGCAGTTCTTC. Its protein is CASTRTSEYNEQFF.